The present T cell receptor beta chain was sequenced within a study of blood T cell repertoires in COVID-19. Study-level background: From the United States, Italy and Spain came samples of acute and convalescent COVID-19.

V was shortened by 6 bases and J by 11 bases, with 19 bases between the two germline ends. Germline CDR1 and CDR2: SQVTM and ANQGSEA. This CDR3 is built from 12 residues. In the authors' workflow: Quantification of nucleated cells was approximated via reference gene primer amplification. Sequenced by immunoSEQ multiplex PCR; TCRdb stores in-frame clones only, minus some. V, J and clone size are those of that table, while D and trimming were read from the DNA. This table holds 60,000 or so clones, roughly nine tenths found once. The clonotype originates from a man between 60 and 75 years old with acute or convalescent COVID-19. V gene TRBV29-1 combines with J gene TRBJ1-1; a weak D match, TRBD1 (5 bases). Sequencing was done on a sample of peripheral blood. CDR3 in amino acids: CSVSGLGGNAFF. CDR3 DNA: TGCAGCGTCTCGGGACTTGGAGGGAACGCTTTCTTT. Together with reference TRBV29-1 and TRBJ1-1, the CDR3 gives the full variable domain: SAVISQKPSRDICQRGTSLTIQCQVDSQVTMMFWYRQQPGQSLTLIATANQGSEATYESGFVIDKFPISRPNLTFSTLTVSNMSPEDSSIYLCSVSGLGGNAFFGQGTRLTVV.